These 29 T cell receptor beta chains were all obtained from the same sample, sequenced in a study of shared clonotypes between healthy human individuals (dated by TCRdb to 2018 to 2020). The library was prepared using the immunoSEQ multiplex PCR assay. Here the immuneACCESS table is served through TCRdb, limited to in-frame sequences with V and J called. Missing clones are a known gap in these copies; in checked studies unresolved V genes cover under half, and the rest lacks a known reason. A total of around 2.3 million clones appear in this sample, nearly 97% of them only once. Together, the top ten hold 0.1% to 0.15% of the sample. The sample consisted of naive CD4+ T cells sorted from blood. The cell subset or site label on this specimen signifies: CD45RA+ positively selected. These receptors were obtained from a man between 18 and 29 years old in good health.

This chain joins TRBV6-1 and TRBJ1-1; D gene unclear. From germline, CDR1 is MNHNS and CDR2 SASEGT. This CDR3 region has 13 residues. Trimming stripped 4 bases from V and 4 bases from J, with 10 bases between. CDR3: CASSGDRGTEAFF. The CDR3 DNA follows: TGTGCCAGCAGTGGCGATCGGGGCACTGAAGCTTTCTTT.

J is TRBJ2-3 and V is TRBV2; TRBD2 might be the D (6 bases). Trimming left V 6 bases short and J 0 bases short, with 16 bases between. Germline CDR1 and CDR2: SNHLY and FYNNEI. The CDR3 runs 16 residues. In nucleotides, the CDR3 is TGTGCCAGCAGCTGGGGGGAACCTCCCAGCACAGATACGCAGTATTTT. It specifies CASSWGEPPSTDTQYF.

This sequence joins TRBV6-4 and TRBJ1-6, with 7 bases aligning to TRBD1. The V and J ends lost 6 bases and 6 bases, in that order; junction bases with no gene match: 8. The germline gives CDR1 MRHNA, CDR2 SNTAGT. The CDR3 runs to 15 residues. For the CDR3, the DNA is TGTGCCAGCAGATTCACCGGGACAGTTAATTCACCCCTCCACTTT. Amino acids: CASRFTGTVNSPLHF.

The chain has TRBV5-1 and TRBJ1-1, with D perhaps matching TRBD1 (6 bases). This CDR3 spans 16 amino acids. V lost 2 bases and J lost 5, with 19 bases in between. CDR1 and CDR2 (germline): SGHRS, YFSETQ. CDR3 sequence (DNA): TGCGCCAGCAGCTTATCAGGGGCTACTGCGCAGACTGAAGCTTTCTTT. This gives the protein CASSLSGATAQTEAFF. The full variable domain, with the rest looked up from reference TRBV5-1 and TRBJ1-1, is KAGVTQTPRYLIKTRGQQVTLSCSPISGHRSVSWYQQTPGQGLQFLFEYFSETQRNKGNFPGRFSGRQFSNSRSEMNVSTLELGDSALYLCASSLSGATAQTEAFFGQGTRLTVV.

This chain uses TRBV2 with TRBJ2-3; 12 bases map to TRBD2. This CDR3 comprises 15 residues. Losses at the gene ends were 8 bases for V and 8 bases for J; bases not matched to a gene: 11. CDR1 is SNHLY and CDR2 is FYNNEI in the germline V gene. CDR3 protein: CASQVGTSGLGTQYF. DNA for the CDR3: TGTGCCAGCCAAGTCGGGACTAGCGGGCTTGGTACGCAGTATTTT.

This chain links TRBV7-9 with TRBJ2-3, with D tentatively TRBD1 (6 bases). The CDR3 runs to 16 residues. The ends were cut back, 0 bases at V and 4 bases at J, with 14 bases in the middle. CDR1 SEHNR and CDR2 FQNEAQ come from the germline V gene (reference sequence). The CDR3 loop is CASSLAVGAEADTQYF. The CDR3, as DNA: TGTGCCAGCAGCTTAGCTGTGGGGGCCGAGGCAGATACGCAGTATTTT.

The rearrangement uses TRBV6-5 and TRBJ2-3; 8 bases are a match to TRBD2. Trimming at V came to 6 bases and at J to 4 bases, leaving 6 bases not matched to a gene. The germline CDR1 and CDR2 sequences are MNHEY and SVGAGI. The CDR3 loop spans 14 amino acids. This CDR3 reads CASSRTSSADTQYF. The DNA for the CDR3 is TGTGCCAGCAGCCGGACTAGCTCTGCAGATACGCAGTATTTT.

The chain is built from TRBV13 and TRBJ2-5; weak D call: TRBD1 (5 bases). The CDR3 contains 14 residues. Germline V gene data show CDR1 as PRHDT and CDR2 as FYEKMQ (reference sequence). V was shortened by 5 bases and J by 1 base, with 11 bases between the two germline ends. The CDR3 nucleotides read TGTGCCAGCAGCCTGGGTAGGGGCCAAGAGACCCAGTACTTC. As protein: CASSLGRGQETQYF.

This chain uses TRBV19 with TRBJ1-1, with D unresolved. Germline V CDR1 and CDR2: LNHDA, SQIVND (reference sequence). This CDR3 has 15 residues. The V end was cut by 5 bases, the J end by 5 bases, with 18 bases between. CDR3: CASSGGRGVVTEAFF. The CDR3 DNA reads as TGTGCCAGTAGTGGAGGTCGGGGAGTGGTAACTGAAGCTTTCTTT. The whole variable domain, remainder taken from reference TRBV19 and TRBJ1-1, is DGGITQSPKYLFRKEGQNVTLSCEQNLNHDAMYWYRQDPGQGLRLIYYSQIVNDFQKGDIAEGYSVSREKKESFPLTVTSAQKNPTAFYLCASSGGRGVVTEAFFGQGTRLTVV.

The CDR3 region is CAISGETVGYTF. Written as DNA, the CDR3 is TGTGCCATCAGTGGGGAAACAGTTGGCTACACCTTC. The V gene is TRBV10-3, the J gene TRBJ1-2, with no clear D. V lost 4 bases and J lost 7, with 10 bases in between. This CDR3 contains 12 residues. Germline V gene sequence: CDR1 ENHRY, CDR2 SYGVKD.

V gene TRBV18 combines with J gene TRBJ2-5; D perhaps matches TRBD1 (6 bases). This CDR3 has 15 amino acids. Germline lookup yields CDR1 KGHSH and CDR2 LQKENI. V was cut by 0 bases and J by 3 bases, with 11 bases left in between. CDR3 protein: CASSPPGTPKETQYF. The CDR3 DNA is TGTGCCAGCTCACCACCGGGGACACCGAAAGAGACCCAGTACTTC.

The chain joins TRBV5-1 to TRBJ2-7; tentative D call: TRBD2 (6 bases). Germline assignment: CDR1 SGHRS and CDR2 YFSETQ. V was trimmed by 0 bases and J by 0 bases, leaving 10 bases between them. CDR3 size: 15 residues. The CDR3 nucleotides read TGCGCCAGCAGCTTGGCGGGGGTAGACTCCTACGAGCAGTACTTC. It codes for CASSLAGVDSYEQYF.

The chain employs TRBV7-9 and TRBJ1-2, with 7 bases lining up with TRBD1. There are 15 residues in the CDR3. CDR1 and CDR2 from the germline V gene are SEHNR and FQNEAQ (reference sequence). The V gene end was trimmed by 5 bases and the J gene end by 4 bases; junction bases not matched to a gene: 10. This CDR3 reads CASSPLGTASYGYTF. The CDR3, as DNA: TGTGCCAGCAGCCCATTAGGGACAGCCTCCTATGGCTACACCTTC.

This clone has a single count. V gene TRBV5-6 combines with J gene TRBJ1-5; D unclear. There are 14 residues in the CDR3. Germline V gene lookup returns CDR1 SGHDT and CDR2 YYEEEE. Trimming took off 0 bases at V and 3 bases at J, with 7 bases between the two ends. The CDR3 region is CASSLAGINQPQHF. For the CDR3, the DNA is TGTGCCAGCAGCTTGGCTGGGATCAATCAGCCCCAGCATTTT.

The chain employs TRBV30 and TRBJ1-2; D is uncertain. CDR1 and CDR2 (germline): GTSNPN, SVGIG (reference sequence). The V end lost 1 base, the J end lost 4 bases, and 7 bases lay between the germline ends. The CDR3 is made up of 12 amino acids. This chain's CDR3 is CAWSEGFYGYTF. The DNA for the CDR3 is TGTGCCTGGAGTGAGGGATTCTATGGCTACACCTTC.

The V and J genes are TRBV7-2 and TRBJ2-7; either TRBD1 or TRBD2 may fit D (5 bases each). The CDR3 extends over 13 amino acids. The V gene lost 5 bases and the J gene lost 5 bases, with 13 bases spanning the gap. Germline CDR1 is SGHTA and CDR2 is FQGNSA. The DNA of the CDR3 is TGTGCCAGCAGCCCCGGGACCCAAAACGAGCAGTACTTC. This translates into CASSPGTQNEQYF.

The V call is TRBV6-1, the J call TRBJ2-5, with TRBD1 identical over 10 bases. V lost 10 bases and J lost 5; bases outside the gene matches: 13. The CDR3 is 15 residues long. CDR1 and CDR2 from the germline V gene are MNHNS and SASEGT. The CDR3 region has the DNA TGTGCCACCCATCGGGGGACAGGGGATCCGGAGACCCAGTACTTC. This codes for CATHRGTGDPETQYF.

This sequence joins TRBV2 and TRBJ2-1; 14 bases line up with TRBD2. CDR3 length equals 16 residues. V shed 4 bases and J 6 bases; nucleotides not matched to a gene: 5. Germline V gives CDR1 SNHLY, CDR2 FYNNEI. CDR3 protein: CASSAGTSGSRNEQFF. CDR3 in DNA: TGTGCCAGCAGTGCCGGGACTAGCGGGAGCCGCAATGAGCAGTTCTTC.

V usage is TRBV28 and J usage is TRBJ1-2; TRBD1 is a possible D gene (5 bases). This CDR3 is 15 amino acids long. Trimming removed 6 bases at V and 3 bases at J, with 17 bases between. Germline V gene sequence: CDR1 MDHEN, CDR2 SYDVKM. The CDR3 DNA reads TGTGCCAGCAGCTCCGGAGGGGAGGGGTACTATGGCTACACCTTC. Translation gives CASSSGGEGYYGYTF.

V and J are TRBV9 and TRBJ1-2; 8 nucleotides align to TRBD1. Germline lookup yields CDR1 SGDLS and CDR2 YYNGEE. The CDR3 loop spans 14 amino acids. Trimming removed 4 bases from V and 4 bases from J; junction bases left unmatched: 6. CDR3 loop: CASSPPGQAYGYTF. The CDR3, as DNA: TGTGCCAGCAGCCCACCGGGACAGGCCTATGGCTACACCTTC. Supplemented by reference TRBV9 and TRBJ1-2, the full variable domain reads DSGVTQTPKHLITATGQRVTLRCSPRSGDLSVYWYQQSLDQGLQFLIQYYNGEERAKGNILERFSAQQFPDLHSELNLSSLELGDSALYFCASSPPGQAYGYTFGSGTRLTVV.

This clone occurred once. The rearrangement joins TRBV10-3 to TRBJ1-4, with TRBD1 matching 7 bases. V lost 5 bases to trimming and J lost 8 bases; unmatched junction nucleotides: 11. CDR3 size: 15 residues. Looked up from germline, CDR1 is ENHRY and CDR2 is SYGVKD. For the CDR3, the DNA is TGTGCCATCAGTAGTTCCGAGGGGGCGCGAGAAAAACTGTTTTTT. It specifies CAISSSEGAREKLFF.

The V call is TRBV5-1, the J call TRBJ1-1; D gene ambiguous. Germline CDR1 and CDR2: SGHRS and YFSETQ. V was clipped by 4 bases and J by 1 base, with 11 bases between them. The CDR3 is 14 amino acids. The CDR3 spells CASSLSPTNTEAFF. In nucleotides, the CDR3 is TGCGCCAGCAGCCTGAGCCCCACGAACACTGAAGCTTTCTTT.

The chain is built from TRBV6-5 and TRBJ2-3; no definite D call. Trimming shortened V by 6 bases and J by 6 bases, and 13 bases separated the two germline ends. Germline assignment: CDR1 MNHEY and CDR2 SVGAGI. The CDR3 is 13 amino acids. The CDR3, as DNA: TGTGCCAGCAGGATAGGGTCGCGTGATACGCAGTATTTT. Translating gives CASRIGSRDTQYF.

This rearrangement joins TRBV10-3 to TRBJ1-2; D is ambiguous. The CDR3 has 12 residues. With 5 bases removed from V and 2 bases from J, the gap between germline ends came to 6 bases. Germline CDR1 and CDR2: ENHRY and SYGVKD. The CDR3 DNA is TGTGCCATCAGTAAGGACAACTATGGCTACACCTTC. Its translation is CAISKDNYGYTF.

This rearrangement joins TRBV6-1 to TRBJ2-7, with 8 bases lining up with TRBD1. The V segment lost 6 bases and the J segment 0 bases; nucleotides outside the gene matches: 7. Germline values: CDR1 MNHNS, CDR2 SASEGT. The length of the CDR3 is 15 residues. CDR3 in amino acids: CASSSAGQDSYEQYF. CDR3 coding DNA: TGTGCCAGCAGCTCCGCGGGACAGGACTCCTACGAGCAGTACTTC.

The CDR3 DNA follows: TGCAGCGTTGGCTTGCGGGGGACTAGCTCCTACAATGAGCAGTTCTTC. Protein: CSVGLRGTSSYNEQFF. V gene TRBV29-1 combines with J gene TRBJ2-1; 8 bases are shared with TRBD2. The CDR3 spans 16 residues. V gave up 4 bases and J gave up 0 bases; unmatched junction bases: 8. Germline values: CDR1 SQVTM, CDR2 ANQGSEA.

Notes on this clone: Other DNA sequences in this sample translate to the same CDR3. The chain carries TRBV27 and TRBJ1-2, with a tentative D call TRBD1 (5 bases). There are 12 residues in the CDR3. Trimming took off 5 bases at V and 4 bases at J, with 8 bases between the two ends. Germline V gives CDR1 MNHEY, CDR2 SMNVEV (reference sequence). This CDR3 reads CASSDSSYGYTF. The CDR3 nucleotides read TGTGCCAGCAGTGACAGTTCCTATGGCTACACCTTC.

The chain joins TRBV27 to TRBJ2-1; 10 positions match TRBD2. The V segment lost 6 bases and the J segment 3 bases; nucleotides outside the gene matches: 5. The CDR3 extends over 15 amino acids. Germline V gene sequence: CDR1 MNHEY, CDR2 SMNVEV (reference sequence). The CDR3 region is CASSATSGNYNEQFF. The CDR3 bases are TGTGCCAGCAGCGCCACTAGCGGGAACTACAATGAGCAGTTCTTC.

This chain joins TRBV7-2 and TRBJ2-2; a weak D match, TRBD2 (5 bases). The CDR3 length is 15 residues. From germline, CDR1 is SGHTA and CDR2 FQGNSA. V was trimmed by 5 bases and J by 0 bases, leaving 10 bases between them. This chain's CDR3 is CASSPGITNTGELFF. Here the CDR3 DNA reads TGTGCCAGCAGCCCGGGGATTACGAACACCGGGGAGCTGTTTTTT.